The 14 T cell receptor beta chains given below trace back to one sample, sequenced in a study of T cell clonotyping in hematopoietic cell transplantation. Profiling relied on immunoSEQ multiplex PCR, and the TCRdb table lists in-frame clones only, not all of them. The sample shows approximately 13,000 clones, 95% to 98% of them seen only once. Sequenced here: peripheral blood mononuclear cells, sampled 30 days after allogeneic stem cell transplant. These receptors were taken from a female patient aged 50-59 years who had an allogeneic stem cell transplant from an unrelated donor, so T cells may come from the graft donor. Some clones in this sample may be carry-over from other donors' samples.

The rearrangement links TRBV5-6 to TRBJ1-2; 7 bases are shared with TRBD1. The V gene end was trimmed by 1 base and the J gene end by 4 bases; junction bases not matched to a gene: 7. This CDR3 is 15 amino acids long. Germline-derived CDR1 and CDR2 are SGHDT and YYEEEE. The CDR3 protein is CASSLQGTEGYGYTF. The CDR3, as DNA: TGTGCCAGCAGCTTGCAGGGGACAGAGGGCTATGGCTACACCTTC.

V usage is TRBV19 and J usage is TRBJ1-2, with D perhaps TRBD1 (5 bases). CDR1 LNHDA and CDR2 SQIVND come from the germline V gene (reference sequence). The V gene lost 10 bases and the J gene lost 8 bases, with 20 bases spanning the gap. The length of the CDR3 is 13 residues. The chain's CDR3 is CATQRGPGGGYTF. DNA of the CDR3: TGTGCCACCCAAAGGGGCCCCGGGGGGGGCTACACCTTC.

The genes are TRBV7-8 and TRBJ1-2, with 9 nucleotides matching TRBD1. There are 14 residues in the CDR3. Germline V gene sequence: CDR1 SGHVS, CDR2 FQNEAQ. Trimming cost V 5 bases and J 6 bases; bases outside gene matches: 7. The CDR3 is CASSRRTGVDGYTF. CDR3 coding DNA: TGTGCCAGCAGCCGCCGGACAGGGGTAGATGGCTACACCTTC. The entire variable domain, with the rest obtained from reference TRBV7-8 and TRBJ1-2, is as follows: GAGVSQSPRYKVAKRGQDVALRCDPISGHVSLFWYQQALGQGPEFLTYFQNEAQLDKSGLPSDRFFAERPEGSVSTLKIQRTQQEDSAVYLCASSRRTGVDGYTFGSGTRLTVV.

CDR3 coding DNA: TGTGCCAGTAGTCTGGACAGCGCGAACACCGGGGAGCTGTTTTTT. Its translation: CASSLDSANTGELFF. The chain combines TRBV19 with TRBJ2-2; maybe TRBD1 (6 bases). The CDR3 spans 15 residues. V dropped 5 bases and J dropped 0 bases, with 10 bases sitting between them. Germline values: CDR1 LNHDA, CDR2 SQIVND (reference sequence).

This rearrangement joins TRBV5-6 to TRBJ2-3; 12 nucleotides line up with TRBD2. The germline V gene has CDR1 SGHDT and CDR2 YYEEEE. The V gene end was trimmed by 2 bases and the J gene end by 4 bases; junction bases not matched to a gene: 5. The CDR3 length is 16 residues. CDR3 region: CASSFNLAGGADTQYF. DNA for the CDR3: TGTGCCAGCAGCTTCAATCTAGCGGGGGGGGCAGATACGCAGTATTTT.

The rearrangement joins TRBV4-1 to TRBJ1-1, with D unclear. The V end lost 1 base, the J end lost 1 base, and 7 bases lay between the germline ends. Germline lookup yields CDR1 MGHRA and CDR2 YSYEKL. The CDR3 length is 14 residues. The CDR3 nucleotides read TGCGCCAGCAGCCAAGTGGCGGGGAACACTGAAGCTTTCTTT. It yields the protein CASSQVAGNTEAFF.

This chain connects TRBV4-1 to TRBJ2-2; 9 positions agree with TRBD1. The CDR3 is 16 amino acids. Germline V gene lookup returns CDR1 MGHRA and CDR2 YSYEKL. The trim removed 3 bases at V and 7 bases at J, leaving 9 bases unmatched. CDR3 bases: TGCGCCAGCAGCCACCCCACAGGGGGCGCGGTCGGGGAGCTGTTTTTT. Translation gives CASSHPTGGAVGELFF.

The chain recombines TRBV29-1 with TRBJ2-3, with 10 bases identical to TRBD2. In germline, CDR1 is SQVTM, CDR2 ANQGSEA. The CDR3 is made up of 15 amino acids. V trimming: 1 base; J trimming: 0 bases; junction bases outside the gene matches: 1. In DNA form, the CDR3 reads TGCAGCGTTGAAGGGACTAGCGGCAGCACAGATACGCAGTATTTT. It yields the protein CSVEGTSGSTDTQYF.

V and J are TRBV4-1 and TRBJ2-7, with 10 bases identical to TRBD2. Germline V gene data show CDR1 as MGHRA and CDR2 as YSYEKL. After removal of 7 bases from V and 2 bases from J, the junction contained 17 bases not matched to a gene. This CDR3 region has 18 residues. DNA for the CDR3: TGCGCCAGCACCCCAGGCTTTAGCGGGGGGCCCTCTGCCTACGAGCAGTACTTC. Translation: CASTPGFSGGPSAYEQYF.

The V and J genes are TRBV30 and TRBJ2-6, with D possibly being TRBD1 (6 bases). The CDR3 length is 16 residues. Germline V gene lookup returns CDR1 GTSNPN and CDR2 SVGIG (reference sequence). Trimming took 1 base from V and 4 from J, leaving 14 bases between them. This chain's CDR3 is CAWSAGVGAGANVLTF. The CDR3, as DNA: TGTGCCTGGAGTGCAGGGGTGGGAGCCGGGGCCAACGTCCTGACTTTC.

The rearrangement links TRBV19 to TRBJ2-4; tentative D call: TRBD2 (6 bases). The V and J ends lost 8 bases and 5 bases respectively, with 19 bases between them. The CDR3 spans 15 residues. Germline loops: CDR1 LNHDA, CDR2 SQIVND (reference sequence). In DNA form, the CDR3 reads TGTGCCAGTCAACGGAGGGGTACGGAACAAAACATTCAGTACTTC. It specifies CASQRRGTEQNIQYF.

This rearrangement joins TRBV23-1 to TRBJ2-5, with D hard to call. TRBV23-1 is reported as an ORF; its role is uncertain. Trimming stripped 0 bases from V and 4 bases from J, with 15 bases between. CDR3 size: 16 residues. CDR3 sequence: CASSQSSLGGGETQYF. CDR3 nucleotides: TGCGCCAGCAGTCAATCCTCGTTGGGTGGTGGAGAGACCCAGTACTTC.

V is TRBV25-1 and J is TRBJ2-2, with D unclear. Trimming took 0 bases from V and 4 from J, leaving 0 bases between them. Germline-derived CDR1 and CDR2 are MGHDK and SYGVNS. CDR3 length equals 12 residues. CDR3 residues: CASSEYTGELFF. The CDR3 DNA is TGTGCCAGCAGTGAATACACCGGGGAGCTGTTTTTT. Variable domain in full (rest from reference TRBV25-1 and TRBJ2-2): EADIYQTPRYLVIGTGKKITLECSQTMGHDKMYWYQQDPGMELHLIHYSYGVNSTEKGDLSSESTVSRIRTEHFPLTLESARPSHTSQYLCASSEYTGELFFGEGSRLTVL.

The chain couples TRBV7-8 to TRBJ2-3; D remains unclear. Germline CDR1 SGHVS, CDR2 FQNEAQ. The CDR3 is 12 amino acids. V was cut by 1 base and J by 8 bases, with 7 bases left in between. The CDR3: CASSLGGATQYF. CDR3 in DNA: TGTGCCAGCAGCTTAGGCGGTGCTACGCAGTATTTT. Variable domain in full (rest from reference TRBV7-8 and TRBJ2-3): GAGVSQSPRYKVAKRGQDVALRCDPISGHVSLFWYQQALGQGPEFLTYFQNEAQLDKSGLPSDRFFAERPEGSVSTLKIQRTQQEDSAVYLCASSLGGATQYFGPGTRLTVL.